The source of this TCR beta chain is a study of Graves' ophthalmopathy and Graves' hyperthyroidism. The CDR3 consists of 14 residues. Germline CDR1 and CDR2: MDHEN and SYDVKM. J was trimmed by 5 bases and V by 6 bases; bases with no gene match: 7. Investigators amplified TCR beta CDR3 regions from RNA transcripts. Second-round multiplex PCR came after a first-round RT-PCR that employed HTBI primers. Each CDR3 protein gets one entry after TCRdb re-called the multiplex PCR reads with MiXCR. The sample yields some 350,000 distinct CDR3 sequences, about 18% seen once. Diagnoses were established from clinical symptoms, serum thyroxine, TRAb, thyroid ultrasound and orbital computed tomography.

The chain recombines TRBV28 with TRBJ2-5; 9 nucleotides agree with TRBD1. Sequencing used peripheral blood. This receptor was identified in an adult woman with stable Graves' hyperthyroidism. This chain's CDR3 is CASSGQGFRETQYF. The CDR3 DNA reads TGTGCCAGCAGCGGACAGGGGTTTCGGGAGACCCAGTACTTC.